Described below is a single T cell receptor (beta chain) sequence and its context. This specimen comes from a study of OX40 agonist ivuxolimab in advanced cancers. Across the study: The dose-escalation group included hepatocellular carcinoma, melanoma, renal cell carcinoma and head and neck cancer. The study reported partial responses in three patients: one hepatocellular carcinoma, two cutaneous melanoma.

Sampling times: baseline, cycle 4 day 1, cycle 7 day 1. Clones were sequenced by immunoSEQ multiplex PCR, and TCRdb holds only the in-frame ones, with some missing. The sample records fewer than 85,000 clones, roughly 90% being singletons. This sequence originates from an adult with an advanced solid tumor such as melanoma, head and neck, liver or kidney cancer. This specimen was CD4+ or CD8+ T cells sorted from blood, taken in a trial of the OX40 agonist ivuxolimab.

The CDR3 reads CASSERLSGANVLTF. The DNA for the CDR3 is TGTGCCAGCAGCGAGCGACTGTCTGGGGCCAACGTCCTGACTTTC. This sequence joins TRBV9 and TRBJ2-6; D is unclear. The V end lost 3 bases, the J end lost 1 base, and 8 bases lay between the germline ends. CDR3 length: 15 amino acids. CDR1 SGDLS and CDR2 YYNGEE come from the germline V gene.